The 28 T cell receptor beta chains presented below share a single source sample, sequenced in a study of blood T cells in healthy people across ages. Then a second PCR, running roughly 7 to 11 cycles, was carried out with a sample-barcoded 5' primer and a J-beta primer mix. Using its own MiXCR run on the 5' RACE reads, TCRdb lists one record per CDR3 protein. The repertoire holds about 570,000 distinct CDR3 sequences, with 25% to 30% as singletons. Material: blood. All receptors come from a woman between 70 and 85 years old in good health.

The V gene is TRBV7-6, the J gene TRBJ2-6; no firm D call. From germline, CDR1 is SGHVS and CDR2 FNYEAQ. V lost 4 bases to trimming and J lost 0 bases, with 13 bases between them. The CDR3 sequence is 17 residues long. The chain's CDR3 is CASSSKGGGSGANVLTF. CDR3 nucleotide sequence: TGTGCCAGCAGCTCCAAAGGCGGTGGCTCTGGGGCCAACGTCCTGACTTTC. The full variable domain, completed using reference TRBV7-6 and TRBJ2-6, is GAGVSQSPRYKVTKRGQDVALRCDPISGHVSLYWYRQALGQGPEFLTYFNYEAQQDKSGLPNDRFSAERPEGSISTLTIQRTEQRDSAMYRCASSSKGGGSGANVLTFGAGSRLTVL.

This chain joins TRBV9 and TRBJ2-5; 8 positions match TRBD1. Trimming cost V 4 bases and J 5 bases; bases outside gene matches: 7. This CDR3 has 14 amino acids. The V gene's germline CDR1 is SGDLS and CDR2 YYNGEE. CDR3 bases: TGTGCCAGCAGCTCAGACAGGGGTTGGGAGACCCAGTACTTC. Translation gives CASSSDRGWETQYF.

This chain links TRBV5-1 with TRBJ2-3; 7 bases fit TRBD1. CDR1 and CDR2 from the germline V gene are SGHRS and YFSETQ. Trimming took 2 bases from V and 2 from J; bases not matched to a gene: 5. The CDR3 is 15 residues long. CDR3 loop: CASSFTGDNTDTQYF. Written as DNA, the CDR3 is TGCGCCAGCAGCTTTACAGGGGATAACACAGATACGCAGTATTTT.

This clonotype was recorded many times. The rearrangement joins TRBV7-2 to TRBJ2-4; 8 bases are a match to TRBD2. CDR1 and CDR2 from the germline V gene are SGHTA and FQGNSA. The V segment lost 3 bases and the J segment 6 bases; nucleotides outside the gene matches: 10. The CDR3 length is 16 residues. DNA of the CDR3: TGTGCCAGCAGCTTGAGGCCGGGGGGGAACACAAACATTCAGTACTTC. It encodes CASSLRPGGNTNIQYF.

A few counts support this clonotype. The chain is built from TRBV9 and TRBJ1-5; no clear D. V was pared by 0 bases and J by 2 bases, with 3 bases between. The CDR3 is 13 residues long. CDR1 SGDLS and CDR2 YYNGEE come from the germline V gene. This CDR3 is CASSVAGNQPQHF. The CDR3 DNA follows: TGTGCCAGCAGCGTAGCCGGCAATCAGCCCCAGCATTTT.

This clonotype showed up many times. This chain uses TRBV12-3 or TRBV12-4 with TRBJ2-3, with D maybe TRBD2 (5 bases). The CDR3 runs 13 residues. V lost 6 bases and J 3 bases, leaving 10 bases between the germline ends. The CDR3 DNA reads TGTGCCAGCAGCTTTAGAGGGACAGATACGCAGTATTTT. It translates to CASSFRGTDTQYF.

This clonotype has just a few counts. The CDR3, as DNA: TGTGCCAGCAGTTTACAACAGGGCCTCGATCAGCCCCAGCATTTT. Amino acids: CASSLQQGLDQPQHF. The chain links TRBV12-3 or TRBV12-4 to TRBJ1-5; D is possibly TRBD1 (6 bases). Trimming stripped 2 bases from V and 5 bases from J, with 13 bases between. CDR3 length: 15 residues.

This clonotype was found a few times. V gene TRBV28 combines with J gene TRBJ2-1; 7 bases are a match to TRBD2. The CDR3 loop spans 16 amino acids. V shed 6 bases and J 4 bases; nucleotides not matched to a gene: 12. Germline lookup yields CDR1 MDHEN and CDR2 SYDVKM. CDR3 sequence (DNA): TGTGCCAGCAGACCCGGGGGGTCCGTGGGGTACAATGAGCAGTTCTTC. Its translation is CASRPGGSVGYNEQFF.

This clonotype turned up a few times. The chain uses TRBV4-3 and TRBJ2-2; D is unclear. Germline CDR1 LGHNA, CDR2 YSLEER. Trimming removed 0 bases from V and 8 bases from J, with 7 bases in between. This CDR3 comprises 13 residues. This chain's CDR3 is CASSQDRLGELFF. CDR3 bases: TGCGCCAGCAGCCAAGATAGGTTGGGGGAGCTGTTTTTT.

The genes are TRBV5-1 and TRBJ2-5; D gene unclear. The J call may be incorrect, as the DNA end agrees better with TRBJ2-1. Germline-derived CDR1 and CDR2 are SGHRS and YFSETQ. The length of the CDR3 is 13 residues. The CDR3 is CASSLVIGNEQFF. CDR3 nucleotide sequence: TGCGCCAGCAGCTTGGTTATAGGGAATGAGCAGTTCTTC.

This clonotype was detected ten times or more. The V and J genes are TRBV11-1 and TRBJ2-5; 12 positions agree with TRBD1. The V gene end was trimmed by 6 bases and the J gene end by 5 bases; junction bases not matched to a gene: 10. In germline, CDR1 is SGHAT, CDR2 FQDESV (reference sequence). The CDR3 has 16 amino acids. The CDR3: CASSYLPGQGAETQYF. The CDR3, as DNA: TGTGCCAGCAGTTATCTCCCGGGACAGGGGGCCGAGACCCAGTACTTC. Full variable domain (remainder filled in from reference TRBV11-1 and TRBJ2-5): EAEVAQSPRYKITEKSQAVAFWCDPISGHATLYWYRQILGQGPELLVQFQDESVVDDSQLPKDRFSAERLKGVDSTLKIQPAELGDSAMYLCASSYLPGQGAETQYFGPGTRLLVL.

This chain joins TRBV7-2 and TRBJ2-3, with 9 bases lining up with TRBD1. Germline lookup yields CDR1 SGHTA and CDR2 FQGNSA. The length of the CDR3 is 15 residues. J was trimmed by 1 base and V by 5 bases; bases with no gene match: 4. The CDR3 region has the DNA TGTGCCAGCAGCCGCAGACAGGGGGGCACAGATACGCAGTATTTT. This codes for CASSRRQGGTDTQYF. Full variable domain (missing parts from reference TRBV7-2 and TRBJ2-3): GAGVSQSPSNKVTEKGKDVELRCDPISGHTALYWYRQSLGQGLEFLIYFQGNSAPDKSGLPSDRFSAERTGGSVSTLTIQRTQQEDSAVYLCASSRRQGGTDTQYFGPGTRLTVL.

This clonotype was picked up a small number of times. The CDR3 coding sequence is TGTGCCAGCGGTCACCGTCAAGAGACCCAGTACTTC. As protein: CASGHRQETQYF. The chain is built from TRBV6-6 and TRBJ2-5; D gene uncertain. The CDR3 covers 12 residues. V lost 8 bases to trimming and J lost 2 bases, with 9 bases between them. CDR1 and CDR2 (germline): MNHNY, SVGAGI (reference sequence).

The V gene is TRBV24-1, the J gene TRBJ1-1, with 9 bases that match TRBD1. With 7 bases clipped from V and 0 bases from J, the junction kept 5 bases outside the gene matches. Germline V gene lookup returns CDR1 KGHDR and CDR2 SFDVKD. The CDR3 has 15 residues. Here the CDR3 reads CATRATGGMNTEAFF. CDR3 in DNA: TGTGCCACCAGGGCTACAGGGGGCATGAACACTGAAGCTTTCTTT.

This chain links TRBV14 with TRBJ2-5, with D hard to call. CDR1 SGHDN and CDR2 FVKESK come from the germline V gene. The germline V and J ends were trimmed by 1 base and 2 bases, with 5 bases remaining between them. This CDR3 comprises 13 residues. The CDR3 protein is CASSQGRQETQYF. The CDR3, as DNA: TGTGCCAGCAGCCAAGGCCGGCAAGAGACCCAGTACTTC.

The chain has TRBV7-3 and TRBJ2-7, with D tentatively TRBD2 (7 bases). This CDR3 region has 14 residues. Trimming shortened V by 5 bases and J by 5 bases, and 16 bases separated the two germline ends. Germline values: CDR1 SGHTA, CDR2 FQGTGA. The CDR3 region is CASSPEGGGNEQYF. Written as DNA, the CDR3 is TGTGCCAGCAGCCCCGAGGGCGGGGGCAACGAGCAGTACTTC.

This clonotype has just a few counts. CDR3 sequence: CASTWGQNEKLFF. CDR3 coding DNA: TGTGCCAGCACCTGGGGGCAGAATGAAAAACTGTTTTTT. The chain combines TRBV12-3 or TRBV12-4 with TRBJ1-4; TRBD1 might be the D (6 bases). The V and J ends lost 7 bases and 5 bases respectively, with 11 bases between them. The CDR3 length is 13 residues.

V and J are TRBV20-1 and TRBJ2-3; 8 bases match TRBD2. The CDR3 spans 15 residues. CDR1 and CDR2 (germline): DFQATT, SNEGSKA (reference sequence). V was clipped by 0 bases and J by 2 bases; unmatched bases: 4. The CDR3 DNA reads as TGCAGTGCTAGAGACCGGGGGGGCCCCACAGATACGCAGTATTTT. Amino acids: CSARDRGGPTDTQYF.

This clonotype showed up just a few times. The chain uses TRBV19 and TRBJ2-2, with 9 nucleotides matching TRBD1. In germline, CDR1 is LNHDA, CDR2 SQIVND (reference sequence). CDR3 length equals 15 residues. The trim removed 5 bases at V and 4 bases at J, leaving 5 bases unmatched. The CDR3 protein is CASSPLTGGTGELFF. DNA for the CDR3: TGTGCCAGTAGTCCGCTGACAGGGGGCACCGGGGAGCTGTTTTTT.

This clonotype was observed once. This chain uses TRBV25-1 with TRBJ1-1, with D unclear. This CDR3 has 15 amino acids. Germline CDR1 MGHDK, CDR2 SYGVNS. The ends were cut back, 6 bases at V and 0 bases at J, with 14 bases in the middle. For the CDR3, the DNA is TGTGCCAGCAGGGACGGACGTGCTATGAACACTGAAGCTTTCTTT. It codes for CASRDGRAMNTEAFF.

This clonotype was observed a single time. This rearrangement joins TRBV25-1 to TRBJ2-1; no definite D call. This CDR3 is 17 amino acids long. The germline V gene encodes CDR1 MGHDK and CDR2 SYGVNS. Trimming removed 3 bases from V and 6 bases from J, with 21 bases in between. CDR3 region: CASSDVGLRATFNEQFF. DNA of the CDR3: TGTGCCAGCAGTGATGTTGGGTTAAGGGCGACATTCAATGAGCAGTTCTTC.

There are a few counts of this clonotype. This chain connects TRBV24-1 to TRBJ2-5; D is perhaps TRBD1 or TRBD2 (5 bases each). Trimming removed 5 bases at V and 5 bases at J, with 11 bases between. Germline CDR1 is KGHDR and CDR2 is SFDVKD. CDR3 length equals 13 residues. The CDR3 region is CATSGPEGETQYF. In DNA form, the CDR3 reads TGTGCCACCAGTGGGCCCGAGGGGGAGACCCAGTACTTC.

This clonotype has just a few counts. The chain uses TRBV5-6 and TRBJ2-2; D might be TRBD2 (5 bases). V lost 4 bases, J lost 5 bases, and 18 bases lay in between. Per the germline V gene, CDR1 is SGHDT and CDR2 is YYEEEE. CDR3 size: 16 residues. The CDR3 protein is CASSGVSGLRTGELFF. CDR3 DNA: TGTGCCAGCAGCGGAGTCTCGGGATTAAGAACCGGGGAGCTGTTTTTT.

The sample holds a few counts of this clonotype. The chain employs TRBV5-1 and TRBJ2-2; TRBD2 aligns across 7 bases. CDR3 length: 16 amino acids. Germline V CDR1 and CDR2: SGHRS, YFSETQ. The V gene end was trimmed by 4 bases and the J gene end by 2 bases; junction bases not matched to a gene: 8. The DNA of the CDR3 is TGCGCCAGCAGCCTACCGGGACTATCTAACACCGGGGAGCTGTTTTTT. It encodes CASSLPGLSNTGELFF.

The chain recombines TRBV29-1 with TRBJ2-7, with unresolved D. Trimming removed 6 bases from V and 7 bases from J, with 13 bases in between. Germline CDR1 is SQVTM and CDR2 is ANQGSEA. This CDR3 is 11 amino acids long. CDR3 in amino acids: CSVVSQREQYF. The CDR3 bases are TGCAGCGTCGTTTCCCAAAGGGAGCAGTACTTC.

The chain is built from TRBV6-6 and TRBJ2-2, with 9 nucleotides matching TRBD1. Per germline, CDR1 MNHNY and CDR2 SVGAGI (reference sequence). The V segment lost 5 bases and the J segment 3 bases; nucleotides outside the gene matches: 4. This CDR3 has 15 amino acids. The CDR3 nucleotides read TGTGCCAGCAGTACCGGACAGGGGTACACCGGGGAGCTGTTTTTT. Its protein is CASSTGQGYTGELFF.

The sample holds a few counts of this clonotype. The chain combines TRBV7-2 with TRBJ1-6; possibly TRBD1 for D (5 bases). This CDR3 is 17 amino acids long. The ends were cut back, 1 base at V and 7 bases at J, with 17 bases in the middle. Germline CDR1 is SGHTA and CDR2 is FQGNSA. Here the CDR3 reads CASSLESRRGWNSPLHF. The DNA for the CDR3 is TGTGCCAGCAGCTTAGAATCGCGAAGGGGCTGGAATTCACCCCTCCACTTT. The entire variable domain, with the rest obtained from reference TRBV7-2 and TRBJ1-6, is as follows: GAGVSQSPSNKVTEKGKDVELRCDPISGHTALYWYRQSLGQGLEFLIYFQGNSAPDKSGLPSDRFSAERTGGSVSTLTIQRTQQEDSAVYLCASSLESRRGWNSPLHFGNGTRLTVT.

The chain combines TRBV3-1 with TRBJ1-6; 7 bases fit TRBD1. Trimming cost V 4 bases and J 11 bases; bases outside gene matches: 5. Germline CDR1 and CDR2: LGHDT and YNNKEL (reference sequence). This CDR3 is 13 amino acids long. The CDR3 coding sequence is TGTGCCAGCAGCCCCCGGGACAGCGCACCCCTCCACTTT. Translating gives CASSPRDSAPLHF.